Described below is a single T cell receptor (beta chain) sequence and its context. The sample comes from a study of response to subunit inactivated influenza vaccine. Germline V CDR1 and CDR2: SGHNT, YYREEE (reference sequence). The CDR3 spans 15 residues. V was pared by 2 bases and J by 3 bases, with 5 bases of the junction left unmatched. Via MiXCR, TCRdb re-called the RT-PCR reads, giving one row per CDR3 protein. The sample holds 150,000 to 200,000 distinct CDR3 sequences, more than 10% seen once. These data also formed part of another study, on T cells expressing NK-cell markers. From that paper: A 5'RACE template switching approach incorporating UMIs was used to make TCR beta cDNA. All TCR beta repertoires analysed originated from sorted CD3+CD56+NKG2C+, CD3+CD56+NKG2C- and CD3+CD56-NKG2C+ T cells. Out of eight donors sequenced, seven tested HCMV-seropositive and the remaining one seronegative.

The sample consisted of CD8+ T cells sorted from PBMCs, taken 11 to 12 days after vaccination. V is TRBV5-4 and J is TRBJ2-7; 10 positions agree with TRBD1. The receptor's source is a man over 45 who received an inactivated influenza vaccine. The CDR3 DNA sequence: TGTGCCAGCAGCTTTGGCGGGACAGGGGACTACGAGCAGTACTTC. Encoded protein: CASSFGGTGDYEQYF. The whole variable domain, filled in from reference TRBV5-4 and TRBJ2-7, reads ETGVTQSPTHLIKTRGQQVTLRCSSQSGHNTVSWYQQALGQGPQFIFQYYREEENGRGNFPPRFSGLQFPNYSSELNVNALELDDSALYLCASSFGGTGDYEQYFGPGTRLTVT.